One and the same sample provided the 22 T cell receptor beta chains below, sequenced in a study of identical twins. TCRdb reprocessed the 5' RACE reads with MiXCR, giving one entry per CDR3 protein. The table lists more than 350,000 distinct CDR3 sequences, 9% of them singletons. The sample consisted of naive T cells sorted from blood. The receptors shown here come from a woman between 50 and 59 years old in good health.

The chain joins TRBV7-3 to TRBJ1-5; D is ambiguous. Germline V gene sequence: CDR1 SGHTA, CDR2 FQGTGA. Trimming shortened V by 4 bases and J by 7 bases, and 11 bases separated the two germline ends. The CDR3 is 13 residues long. CDR3 nucleotides: TGTGCCAGCAGCTCCGAGGGCGGGCAGCCCCAGCATTTT. Translating it yields CASSSEGGQPQHF.

The gene calls are TRBV28 and TRBJ2-7; 7 bases are a match to TRBD2. Trimming cost V 3 bases and J 12 bases; bases outside gene matches: 5. There are 11 residues in the CDR3. The germline V gene has CDR1 MDHEN and CDR2 SYDVKM. The chain's CDR3 is CASSLTREAYF. The CDR3 DNA reads TGTGCCAGCAGTTTGACTCGGGAGGCGTACTTC.

This rearrangement joins TRBV29-1 to TRBJ2-5, with D maybe TRBD1 (6 bases). V was cut by 6 bases and J by 4 bases, with 18 bases left in between. Germline V gene data show CDR1 as SQVTM and CDR2 as ANQGSEA. The CDR3 runs 14 residues. CDR3 amino acids: CSVRHRAGGETQYF. The CDR3 DNA sequence: TGCAGCGTGAGGCACAGGGCCGGAGGAGAGACCCAGTACTTC.

This clonotype was seen only a few times. V gene TRBV7-9 combines with J gene TRBJ2-3; 8 bases are shared with TRBD2. V shed 5 bases, J shed 0 bases, and the junction held 4 bases outside the gene matches. The germline V gene has CDR1 SEHNR and CDR2 FQNEAQ (reference sequence). The CDR3 runs 15 residues. The CDR3 DNA reads as TGTGCCAGCAGCCAGCGGGAGTGGAGCACAGATACGCAGTATTTT. Encoded protein: CASSQREWSTDTQYF. The entire variable domain, with the rest obtained from reference TRBV7-9 and TRBJ2-3, is as follows: DTGVSQNPRHKITKRGQNVTFRCDPISEHNRLYWYRQTLGQGPEFLTYFQNEAQLEKSRLLSDRFSAERPKGSFSTLEIQRTEQGDSAMYLCASSQREWSTDTQYFGPGTRLTVL.

This clonotype was seen a handful of times. The V call is TRBV4-2, the J call TRBJ2-3; TRBD1 aligns across 8 bases. From germline, CDR1 is LGHNA and CDR2 YNFKEQ. V was clipped by 4 bases and J by 5 bases; unmatched bases: 5. This CDR3 has 14 amino acids. The CDR3 DNA is TGTGCCAGCAGCCGGGACAGGAGGGGAGATACGCAGTATTTT. Translating it yields CASSRDRRGDTQYF.

This clonotype was seen at least ten times. The chain combines TRBV7-9 with TRBJ2-1; 9 bases are a match to TRBD2. This CDR3 has 14 residues. Germline lookup yields CDR1 SEHNR and CDR2 FQNEAQ (reference sequence). V shed 6 bases and J 7 bases; nucleotides not matched to a gene: 7. The chain's CDR3 is CASSSTSGPNEQFF. The CDR3 bases are TGTGCCAGCAGTTCGACTAGCGGACCGAATGAGCAGTTCTTC.

This clonotype was picked up a small number of times. The chain employs TRBV11-2 and TRBJ1-4; the D gene is possibly TRBD1 (6 bases). Germline V gene lookup returns CDR1 SGHAT and CDR2 FQNNGV. Trimming pared 10 bases from V and 0 bases from J, leaving 12 bases between. CDR3 length equals 14 residues. CDR3 sequence (DNA): TGTGCCACTCAGAACAGGGCAACTAATGAAAAACTGTTTTTT. Its protein is CATQNRATNEKLFF.

This clonotype was observed a handful of times. The chain links TRBV5-6 to TRBJ1-2; D is undetermined. The ends were cut back, 5 bases at V and 0 bases at J, with 14 bases in the middle. Germline-derived CDR1 and CDR2 are SGHDT and YYEEEE. The CDR3 is 15 amino acids. CDR3 DNA: TGTGCCAGCAGAGCCGTAGGGCTAACTAACTATGGCTACACCTTC. The encoded protein is CASRAVGLTNYGYTF.

This clonotype has ten or more counts. This sequence joins TRBV2 and TRBJ2-3; 7 positions agree with TRBD1. The CDR3 is 14 amino acids. V lost 8 bases, J lost 1 base, and 6 bases stayed unmatched. From germline, CDR1 is SNHLY and CDR2 FYNNEI. CDR3 in amino acids: CASGSTGGTDTQYF. The CDR3 nucleotides are TGTGCCAGCGGTAGCACAGGGGGCACAGATACGCAGTATTTT.

Many counts were recorded for this clonotype. J is TRBJ2-3 and V is TRBV27; D is ambiguous. Germline values: CDR1 MNHEY, CDR2 SMNVEV (reference sequence). The CDR3 is 13 amino acids. With 0 bases removed from V and 2 bases from J, the gap between germline ends came to 3 bases. DNA for the CDR3: TGTGCCAGCAGTTTATCCTACACAGATACGCAGTATTTT. Encoded protein: CASSLSYTDTQYF.

In this sample, this clonotype turned up many times. The J gene is TRBJ2-7, the V gene TRBV5-1; D not resolved. The CDR3 length is 14 residues. The germline V gene encodes CDR1 SGHRS and CDR2 YFSETQ. V lost 4 bases, J lost 5 bases, and 16 bases lay in between. The CDR3, as DNA: TGCGCCAGCAGCCAGGACGCGTATTCGCACGAGCAGTACTTC. Its translation is CASSQDAYSHEQYF.

Many counts were recorded for this clonotype. The chain employs TRBV11-2 and TRBJ2-1, with D unclear. Germline V gene data show CDR1 as SGHAT and CDR2 as FQNNGV. Between the trimmed V and J ends, which lost 3 bases and 0 bases, there was a span of 6 bases. CDR3 length: 14 residues. The CDR3 reads CASSFYGSYNEQFF. The CDR3 region has the DNA TGTGCCAGCAGCTTTTACGGCTCCTACAATGAGCAGTTCTTC.

At least ten counts were recorded for this clonotype. The rearrangement links TRBV24-1 to TRBJ2-3, with 10 positions matching TRBD2. The CDR3 totals 16 residues. Germline V gene lookup returns CDR1 KGHDR and CDR2 SFDVKD. V trimming: 0 bases; J trimming: 4 bases; junction bases outside the gene matches: 3. The CDR3 loop is CATSDLIAGGADTQYF. The CDR3 DNA reads TGTGCCACCAGTGATTTGATAGCGGGAGGCGCAGATACGCAGTATTTT.

In its sample, this clonotype was seen a few times. The chain combines TRBV4-1 with TRBJ2-5; D remains ambiguous. The germline V and J ends were trimmed by 5 bases and 1 base, with 8 bases remaining between them. In germline, CDR1 is MGHRA, CDR2 YSYEKL. The length of the CDR3 is 13 residues. CDR3 nucleotide sequence: TGCGCCAGCAGCAAAGGTTCCCAAGAGACCCAGTACTTC. This codes for CASSKGSQETQYF.

In this sample, this clonotype turned up a few times. The chain uses TRBV11-2 and TRBJ2-7; D uncertain. This CDR3 region has 13 residues. Germline V gene data show CDR1 as SGHAT and CDR2 as FQNNGV. V lost 2 bases and J lost 4, with 9 bases in between. The CDR3 spells CASSLSGEYEQYV. The CDR3 DNA reads TGTGCCAGCAGCTTATCAGGCGAGTACGAGCAGTACGTC.

This clonotype was recorded many times. This sequence joins TRBV29-1 and TRBJ2-7; D is uncertain. Germline-derived CDR1 and CDR2 are SQVTM and ANQGSEA. V was pared by 4 bases and J by 0 bases, with 13 bases between. The CDR3 spans 14 residues. Written as DNA, the CDR3 is TGCAGCGTTGCTGAGGACCTGTACTCCTACGAGCAGTACTTC. Amino acids: CSVAEDLYSYEQYF.

This rearrangement joins TRBV30 to TRBJ1-4; D may be TRBD1 (5 bases). The CDR3 covers 13 residues. Trimming pared 1 base from V and 4 bases from J, leaving 7 bases between. From germline, CDR1 is GTSNPN and CDR2 SVGIG (reference sequence). The CDR3 DNA reads TGTGCCTGGAGTGGACAGCTTAATGAAAAACTGTTTTTT. It encodes CAWSGQLNEKLFF. Together with reference TRBV30 and TRBJ1-4, the CDR3 gives the full variable domain: SQTIHQWPATLVQPVGSPLSLECTVEGTSNPNLYWYRQAAGRGLQLLFYSVGIGQISSEVPQNLSASRPQDRQFILSSKKLLLSDSGFYLCAWSGQLNEKLFFGSGTQLSVL.

Of note for this clonotype: This may come from a read error, since a much larger clone is one base off. The CDR3 does not end in the conserved phenylalanine or tryptophan, so this is likely a read error. V is TRBV7-8 and J is TRBJ2-3, with D possibly TRBD1 on 5 matching bases. In germline, CDR1 is SGHVS, CDR2 FQNEAQ. V was shortened by 5 bases and J by 2 bases, with 8 bases between the two germline ends. The CDR3 has 13 residues. The CDR3, as DNA: TGTGCCAGCAGCGTGACAGACACAGATACGCAGTATCTT. It codes for CASSVTDTDTQYL.

This clonotype occurred a few times. In DNA form, the CDR3 reads TGTGCCAGCAGCTTGTGGACAGGGCCGGAAGAGACCCAGTACTTC. As protein: CASSLWTGPEETQYF. The rearrangement links TRBV7-6 to TRBJ2-5, with TRBD1 identical over 8 bases. This CDR3 is 15 amino acids long. J was trimmed by 3 bases and V by 3 bases; bases with no gene match: 6. The germline V gene encodes CDR1 SGHVS and CDR2 FNYEAQ.

In its sample, this clonotype was seen a few times. The rearrangement links TRBV7-6 to TRBJ2-1, with D perhaps TRBD1 or TRBD2 (5 bases each). The V and J ends lost 1 base and 8 bases respectively, with 12 bases between them. Germline-derived CDR1 and CDR2 are SGHVS and FNYEAQ. The CDR3 is made up of 14 amino acids. The CDR3 spells CASSLGTWGDEQFF. CDR3 nucleotide sequence: TGTGCCAGCAGCTTAGGGACTTGGGGCGATGAGCAGTTCTTC.

The chain is built from TRBV5-1 and TRBJ1-1; the D is unclear. This CDR3 region has 14 residues. CDR1 and CDR2 (germline): SGHRS, YFSETQ. Trimming took off 3 bases at V and 10 bases at J, with 19 bases between the two ends. As DNA, the CDR3 is TGCGCCAGCAGCTCCCTAGGTGAGGTGCGTGGAGCTTTCTTT. Translation: CASSSLGEVRGAFF.

This clonotype has just a few counts. The J gene is TRBJ1-2, the V gene TRBV20-1; D remains ambiguous. Deletions cut 2 bases from V and 7 bases from J, with 11 bases between. The length of the CDR3 is 12 residues. The germline V gene has CDR1 DFQATT and CDR2 SNEGSKA (reference sequence). This CDR3 reads CSARYSGVGYTF. The CDR3 coding sequence is TGCAGTGCTAGATATTCCGGGGTTGGCTACACCTTC.